The next 5 T cell receptor beta chains were all read from a single sample in a study of T cells in women clearing cervical HPV infection. Sequencing was performed with immunoSEQ multiplex PCR; in TCRdb, only in-frame clones are kept and a portion is missing. The sample shows 20,000 to 25,000 clones, and around 24% sits with its ten largest clones. The sample was blood buffy coat. Source of these receptors: a woman between 18 and 75 years old with a cervical HPV16 infection that either progressed to CIN3+ or cleared (not recorded which).

As regards this clone: From the germline J gene comes the end of the CDR3, since the read stops 3 residues before it. The chain uses TRBV20-1 and TRBJ2-3, with TRBD2 as a possible D gene (5 bases). The ends were cut back, 4 bases at V and 2 bases at J, with 16 bases in the middle. This CDR3 contains 15 residues. Germline-derived CDR1 and CDR2 are DFQATT and SNEGSKA (reference sequence). Partial CDR3 DNA: TGCAGTGCTACCGGTACGGACGGGGTCACAGATACG. It is translated as CSATGTDGVTDT. The entire CDR3 reads CSATGTDGVTDTQYF.

Notes on this clone: The read ends 3 residues early relative to the CDR3; the germline J gene fills the gap. The chain carries TRBV10-3 and TRBJ2-2, with 10 bases matching TRBD2. With 4 bases clipped from V and 0 bases from J, the junction kept 2 bases outside the gene matches. The CDR3 consists of 16 residues. Germline-derived CDR1 and CDR2 are ENHRY and SYGVKD. The sequenced part of the CDR3 DNA is TGTGCCATCAGTGTGGGGACTAGCGCGAACACCGGGGAG. Residues: CAISVGTSANTGE. The whole CDR3 is CAISVGTSANTGELFF.

Worth noting for this clone: The read comes to an end 3 residues before the CDR3 does, leaving the germline J gene to fill in the end. V usage is TRBV7-2 and J usage is TRBJ2-2; 9 nucleotides align to TRBD2. Trimming cost V 0 bases and J 7 bases; bases outside gene matches: 6. The CDR3 covers 16 residues. Germline V gives CDR1 SGHTA, CDR2 FQGNSA. This CDR3 is CASSLAGLALGGELFF. The sequenced part of the CDR3 DNA is TGTGCCAGCAGCTTAGCGGGACTAGCACTCGGCGGGGAG. Complete variable domain (other parts from reference TRBV7-2 and TRBJ2-2): GAGVSQSPSNKVTEKGKDVELRCDPISGHTALYWYRQSLGQGLEFLIYFQGNSAPDKSGLPSDRFSAERTGGSVSTLTIQRTQQEDSAVYLCASSLAGLALGGELFFGEGSRLTVL.

Details on this clone: Read coverage stops 3 residues before the CDR3 terminus; the germline J gene supplies the remainder. The V call is TRBV12-3 or TRBV12-4, the J call TRBJ2-2; 11 nucleotides agree with TRBD2. This CDR3 is built from 15 residues. J lost 6 bases, V lost 6 bases, and 6 bases had no gene match. The CDR3: CASSLAGGPPGELFF. CDR3 bases read: TGTGCCAGCAGCCTAGCGGGGGGCCCCCCCGGGGAG.

On this clone: The read is 3 residues too short to cover the CDR3 end, so that end is filled in from the germline J gene. V gene TRBV29-1 combines with J gene TRBJ2-7; perhaps TRBD2 as D (5 bases). The CDR3 length is 11 residues. Germline loops: CDR1 SQVTM, CDR2 ANQGSEA. Trimming removed 4 bases at V and 4 bases at J, with 8 bases between. The sequenced part of the CDR3 DNA is TGCAGCGTTGTATCGGGGTACGAG. The encoded protein is CSVVSGYE. The full CDR3 protein reads CSVVSGYEQYF.